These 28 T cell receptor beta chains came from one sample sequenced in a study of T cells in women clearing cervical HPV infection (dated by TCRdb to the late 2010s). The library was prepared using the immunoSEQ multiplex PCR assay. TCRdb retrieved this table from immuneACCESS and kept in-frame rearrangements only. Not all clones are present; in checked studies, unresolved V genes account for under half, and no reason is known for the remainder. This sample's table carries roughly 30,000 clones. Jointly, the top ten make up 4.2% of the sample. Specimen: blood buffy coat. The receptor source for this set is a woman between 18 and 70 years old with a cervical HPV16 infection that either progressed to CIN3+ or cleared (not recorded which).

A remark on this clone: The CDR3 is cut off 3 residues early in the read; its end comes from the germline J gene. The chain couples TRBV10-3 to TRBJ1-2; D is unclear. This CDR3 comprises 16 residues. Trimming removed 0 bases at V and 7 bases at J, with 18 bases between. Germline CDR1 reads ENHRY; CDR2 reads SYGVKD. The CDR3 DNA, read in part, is TGTGCCATCAGTGAGTCGGAGGTGCGGGGTTTGTCTGGC. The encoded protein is CAISESEVRGLSG. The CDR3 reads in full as CAISESEVRGLSGYTF.

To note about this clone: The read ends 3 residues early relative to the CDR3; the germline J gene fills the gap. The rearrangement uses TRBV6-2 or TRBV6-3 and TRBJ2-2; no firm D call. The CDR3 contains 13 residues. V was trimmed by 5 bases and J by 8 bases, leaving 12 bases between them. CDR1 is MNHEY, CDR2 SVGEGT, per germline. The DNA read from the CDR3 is TGTGCCAGCAGTCCGACCGACTCGGGGGAG. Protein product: CASSPTDSGE. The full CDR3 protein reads CASSPTDSGELFF.

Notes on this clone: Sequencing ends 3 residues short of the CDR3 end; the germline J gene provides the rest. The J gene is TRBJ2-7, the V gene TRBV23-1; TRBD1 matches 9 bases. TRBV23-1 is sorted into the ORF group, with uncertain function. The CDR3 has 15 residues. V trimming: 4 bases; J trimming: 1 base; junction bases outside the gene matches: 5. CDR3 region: CASSLSGQGSYEQYF. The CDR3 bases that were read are TGCGCCAGCAGTCTAAGTGGACAGGGGTCCTACGAG.

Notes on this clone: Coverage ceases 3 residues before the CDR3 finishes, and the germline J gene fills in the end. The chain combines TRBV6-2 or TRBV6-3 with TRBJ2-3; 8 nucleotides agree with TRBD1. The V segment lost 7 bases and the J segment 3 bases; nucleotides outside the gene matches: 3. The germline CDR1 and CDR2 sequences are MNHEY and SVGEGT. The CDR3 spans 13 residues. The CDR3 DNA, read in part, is TGTGCCAGCAATCAGGGGGCAACAGATACG. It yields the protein CASNQGATDT. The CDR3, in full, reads CASNQGATDTQYF.

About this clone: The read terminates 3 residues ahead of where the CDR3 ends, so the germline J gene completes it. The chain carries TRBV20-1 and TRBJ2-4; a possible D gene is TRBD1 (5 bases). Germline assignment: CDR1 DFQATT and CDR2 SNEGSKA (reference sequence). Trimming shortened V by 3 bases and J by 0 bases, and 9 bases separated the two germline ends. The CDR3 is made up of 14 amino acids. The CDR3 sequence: CSASDSLAKNIQYF. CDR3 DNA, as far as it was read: TGCAGTGCTAGTGACAGCTTAGCCAAAAACATT.

CDR3 protein: CASRGFPSYEQYF. The sequenced CDR3 bases are TGTGCCAGCAGAGGGTTCCCCTCCTACGAG. This chain links TRBV3-1 (or the pseudogene TRBV3-2) with TRBJ2-7, with D unclear. The read finishes 3 residues shy of the CDR3 end, and the germline J gene is used to complete it. The germline V gene encodes CDR1 LGHDT and CDR2 YNNKEL (reference sequence). V was shortened by 6 bases and J by 0 bases, with 9 bases between the two germline ends. The CDR3 contains 13 residues.

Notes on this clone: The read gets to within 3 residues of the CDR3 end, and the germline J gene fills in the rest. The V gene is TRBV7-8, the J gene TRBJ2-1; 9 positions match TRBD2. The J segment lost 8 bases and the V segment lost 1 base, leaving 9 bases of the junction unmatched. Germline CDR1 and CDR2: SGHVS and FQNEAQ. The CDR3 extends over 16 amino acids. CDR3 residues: CASSLVGSGSFYEQFF. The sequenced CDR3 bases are TGTGCCAGCAGCTTAGTCGGTAGCGGGAGTTTCTATGAG.

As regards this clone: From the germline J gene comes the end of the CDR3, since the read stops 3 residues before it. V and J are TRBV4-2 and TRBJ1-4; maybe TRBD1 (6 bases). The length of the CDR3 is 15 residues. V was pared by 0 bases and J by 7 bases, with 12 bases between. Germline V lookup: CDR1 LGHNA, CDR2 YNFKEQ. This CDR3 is CASSQDQGGSEKLFF. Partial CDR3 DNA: TGTGCCAGCAGCCAAGATCAAGGGGGTAGTGAAAAA.

CDR3 DNA, as far as it was read: TGTGCCAGCACCCGTCGCAGGACAGGGGGGTATGGC. It translates to CASTRRRTGGYG. The whole CDR3 region reads CASTRRRTGGYGYTF. The chain joins TRBV2 to TRBJ1-2; 10 bases map to TRBD1. The read stops 3 residues short of the end of the CDR3; the missing end is completed from the germline J gene. Germline V gene lookup returns CDR1 SNHLY and CDR2 FYNNEI. The V and J ends lost 7 bases and 5 bases, in that order; junction bases with no gene match: 10. This CDR3 comprises 15 residues. Variable domain in full (rest from reference TRBV2 and TRBJ1-2): EPEVTQTPSHQVTQMGQEVILRCVPISNHLYFYWYRQILGQKVEFLVSFYNNEISEKSEIFDDQFSVERPDGSNFTLKIRSTKLEDSAMYFCASTRRRTGGYGYTFGSGTRLTVV.

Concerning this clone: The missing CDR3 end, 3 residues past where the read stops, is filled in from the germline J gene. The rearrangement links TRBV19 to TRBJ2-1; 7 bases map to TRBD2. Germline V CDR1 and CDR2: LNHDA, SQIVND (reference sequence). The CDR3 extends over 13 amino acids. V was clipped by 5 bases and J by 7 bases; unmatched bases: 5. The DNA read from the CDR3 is TGTGCCAGTAGTGGGCGGGAGAAAAATGAG. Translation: CASSGREKNE. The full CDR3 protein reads CASSGREKNEQFF.

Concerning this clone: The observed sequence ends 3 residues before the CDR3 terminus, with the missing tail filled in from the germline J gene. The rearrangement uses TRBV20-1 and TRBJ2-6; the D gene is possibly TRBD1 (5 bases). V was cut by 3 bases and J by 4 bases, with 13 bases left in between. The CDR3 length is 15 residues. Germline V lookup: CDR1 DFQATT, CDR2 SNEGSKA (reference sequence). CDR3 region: CSARLDTPGANVLTF. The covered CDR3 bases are TGCAGTGCTAGGTTGGACACCCCGGGGGCCAACGTC.

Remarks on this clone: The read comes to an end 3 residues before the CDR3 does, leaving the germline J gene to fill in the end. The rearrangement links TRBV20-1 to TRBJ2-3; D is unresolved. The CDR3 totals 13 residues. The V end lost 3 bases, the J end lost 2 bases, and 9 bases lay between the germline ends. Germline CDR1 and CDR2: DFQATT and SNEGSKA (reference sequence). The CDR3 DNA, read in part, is TGCAGTGCTAGTAGCAGATTCACAGATACG. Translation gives CSASSRFTDT. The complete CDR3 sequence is CSASSRFTDTQYF.

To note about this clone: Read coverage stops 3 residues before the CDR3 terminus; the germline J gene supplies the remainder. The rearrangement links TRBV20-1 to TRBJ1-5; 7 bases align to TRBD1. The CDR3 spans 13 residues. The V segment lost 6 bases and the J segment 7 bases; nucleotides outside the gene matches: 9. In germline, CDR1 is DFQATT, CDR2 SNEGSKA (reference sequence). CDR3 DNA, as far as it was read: TGCAGTGCACTCAGACAGGGAGGCCAGCCC. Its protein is CSALRQGGQP. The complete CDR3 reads CSALRQGGQPQHF.

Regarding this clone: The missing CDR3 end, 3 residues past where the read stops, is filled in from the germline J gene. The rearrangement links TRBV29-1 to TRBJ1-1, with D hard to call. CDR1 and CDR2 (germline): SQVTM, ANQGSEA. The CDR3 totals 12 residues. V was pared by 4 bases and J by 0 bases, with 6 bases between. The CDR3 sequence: CSVGLMNTEAFF. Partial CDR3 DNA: TGCAGCGTTGGGCTTATGAACACTGAA.

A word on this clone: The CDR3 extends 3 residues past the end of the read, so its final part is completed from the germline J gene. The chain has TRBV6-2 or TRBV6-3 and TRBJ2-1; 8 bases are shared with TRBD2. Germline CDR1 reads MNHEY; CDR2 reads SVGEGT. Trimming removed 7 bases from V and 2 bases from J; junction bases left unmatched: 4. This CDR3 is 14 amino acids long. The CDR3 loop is CASTDSGAYNEQFF. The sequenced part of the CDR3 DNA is TGTGCCAGCACTGATAGCGGGGCCTACAATGAG.

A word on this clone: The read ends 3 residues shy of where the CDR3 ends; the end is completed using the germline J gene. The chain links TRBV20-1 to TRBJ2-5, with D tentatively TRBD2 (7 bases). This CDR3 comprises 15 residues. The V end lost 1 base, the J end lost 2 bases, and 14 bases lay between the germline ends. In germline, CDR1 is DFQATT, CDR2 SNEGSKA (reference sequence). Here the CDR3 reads CSARAGGELQETQYF. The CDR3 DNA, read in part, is TGCAGTGCTAGAGCGGGGGGCGAACTACAAGAGACC.

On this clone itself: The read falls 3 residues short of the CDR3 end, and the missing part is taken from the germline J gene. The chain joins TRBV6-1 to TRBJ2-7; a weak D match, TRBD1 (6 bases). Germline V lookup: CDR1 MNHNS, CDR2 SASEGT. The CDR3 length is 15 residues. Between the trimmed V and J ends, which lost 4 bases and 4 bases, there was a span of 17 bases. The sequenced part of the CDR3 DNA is TGTGCCAGCAGTGGGGCAGGGGAATTAGTTTACGAG. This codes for CASSGAGELVYE. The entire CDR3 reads CASSGAGELVYEQYF.

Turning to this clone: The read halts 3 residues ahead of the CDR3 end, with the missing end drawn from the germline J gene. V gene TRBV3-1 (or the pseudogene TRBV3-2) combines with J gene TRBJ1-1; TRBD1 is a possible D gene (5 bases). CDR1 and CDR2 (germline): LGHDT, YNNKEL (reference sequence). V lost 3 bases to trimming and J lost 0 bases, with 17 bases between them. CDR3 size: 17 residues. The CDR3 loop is CASSHDGREELNTEAFF. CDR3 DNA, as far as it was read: TGTGCCAGCAGCCATGATGGCAGGGAAGAATTGAACACTGAA.

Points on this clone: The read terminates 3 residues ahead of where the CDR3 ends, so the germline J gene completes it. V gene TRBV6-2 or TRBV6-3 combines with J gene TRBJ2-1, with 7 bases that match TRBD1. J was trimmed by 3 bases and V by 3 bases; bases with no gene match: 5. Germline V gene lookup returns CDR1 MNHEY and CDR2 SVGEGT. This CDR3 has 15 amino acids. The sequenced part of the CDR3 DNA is TGTGCCAGCAGTTATAAGGGGGCATTCTACAATGAG. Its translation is CASSYKGAFYNE. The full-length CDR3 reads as CASSYKGAFYNEQFF.

The DNA read from the CDR3 is TGTGCCAGCAGCCCGGGCGGGGGACTAGGATACGAG. Encoded protein: CASSPGGGLGYE. In full, the CDR3 is CASSPGGGLGYEQYF. The chain uses TRBV7-9 and TRBJ2-7, with 8 positions matching TRBD2. The read finishes 3 residues shy of the CDR3 end, and the germline J gene is used to complete it. Germline V gene lookup returns CDR1 SEHNR and CDR2 FQNEAQ (reference sequence). V lost 5 bases, J lost 4 bases, and 10 bases stayed unmatched. The CDR3 spans 15 residues.

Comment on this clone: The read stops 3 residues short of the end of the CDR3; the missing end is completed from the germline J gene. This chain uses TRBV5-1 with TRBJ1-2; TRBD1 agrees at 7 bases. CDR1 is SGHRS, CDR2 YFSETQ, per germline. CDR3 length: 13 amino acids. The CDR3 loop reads CASSPDRLAGYTF. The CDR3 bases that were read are TGCGCCAGCAGCCCGGACAGGCTCGCGGGC. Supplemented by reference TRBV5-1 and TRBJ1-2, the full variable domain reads KAGVTQTPRYLIKTRGQQVTLSCSPISGHRSVSWYQQTPGQGLQFLFEYFSETQRNKGNFPGRFSGRQFSNSRSEMNVSTLELGDSALYLCASSPDRLAGYTFGSGTRLTVV.

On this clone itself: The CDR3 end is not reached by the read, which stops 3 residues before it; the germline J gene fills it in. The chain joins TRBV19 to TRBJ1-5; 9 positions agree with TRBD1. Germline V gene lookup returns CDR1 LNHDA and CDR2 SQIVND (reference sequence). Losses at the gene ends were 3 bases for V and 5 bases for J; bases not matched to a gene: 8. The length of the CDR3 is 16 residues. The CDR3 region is CASSIWTGAVDQPQHF. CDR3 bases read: TGTGCCAGTAGTATTTGGACAGGGGCTGTAGATCAGCCC.

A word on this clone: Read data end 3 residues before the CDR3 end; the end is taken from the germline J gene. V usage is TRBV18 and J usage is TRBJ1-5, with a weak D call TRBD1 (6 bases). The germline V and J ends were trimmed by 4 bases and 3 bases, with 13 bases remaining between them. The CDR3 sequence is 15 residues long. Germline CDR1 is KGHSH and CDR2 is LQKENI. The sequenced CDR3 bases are TGTGCCAGCTCACTAGAGGGGGGGTCCAATCAGCCC. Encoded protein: CASSLEGGSNQP. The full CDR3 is CASSLEGGSNQPQHF.

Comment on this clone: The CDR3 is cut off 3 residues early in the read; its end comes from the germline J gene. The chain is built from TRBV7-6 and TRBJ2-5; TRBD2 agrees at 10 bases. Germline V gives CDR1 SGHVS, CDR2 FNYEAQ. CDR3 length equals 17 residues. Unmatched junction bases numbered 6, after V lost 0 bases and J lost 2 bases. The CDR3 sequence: CASSLAWSGGEQETQYF. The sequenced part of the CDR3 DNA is TGTGCCAGCAGCTTAGCGTGGAGCGGGGGGGAGCAAGAGACC.

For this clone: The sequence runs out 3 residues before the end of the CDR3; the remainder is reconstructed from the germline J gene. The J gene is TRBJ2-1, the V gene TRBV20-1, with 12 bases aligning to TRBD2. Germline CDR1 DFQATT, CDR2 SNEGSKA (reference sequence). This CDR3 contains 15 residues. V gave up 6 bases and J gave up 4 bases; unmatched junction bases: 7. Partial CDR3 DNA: TGCAGTGCAATGACTAGCGGGGGTGCGTACAATGAG. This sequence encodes CSAMTSGGAYNE. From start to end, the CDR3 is CSAMTSGGAYNEQFF.

The covered CDR3 bases are TGTGCCAGCAGCGAAAGTAGCGGGGGAGAGACC. This translates into CASSESSGGET. The CDR3 reads in full as CASSESSGGETQYF. V usage is TRBV2 and J usage is TRBJ2-5; 9 bases match TRBD2. The read ends 3 residues before the CDR3 terminus; that terminus is restored from the germline J gene. Per germline, CDR1 SNHLY and CDR2 FYNNEI. Trimming removed 6 bases from V and 4 bases from J; junction bases left unmatched: 6. The CDR3 spans 14 residues.

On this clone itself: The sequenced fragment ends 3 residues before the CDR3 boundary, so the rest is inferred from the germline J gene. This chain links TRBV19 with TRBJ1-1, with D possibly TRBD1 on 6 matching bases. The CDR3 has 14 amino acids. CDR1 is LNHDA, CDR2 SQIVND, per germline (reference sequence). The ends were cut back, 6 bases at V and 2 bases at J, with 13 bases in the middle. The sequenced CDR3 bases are TGTGCCAGTAGCTCCGGGACATACAACACTGAA. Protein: CASSSGTYNTE. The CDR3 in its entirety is CASSSGTYNTEAFF.

The CDR3 here is CASSPGQGGPRPQHF. The CDR3 DNA, read in part, is TGTGCCAGCAGCCCCGGACAGGGGGGCCCAAGGCCC. This chain joins TRBV7-2 and TRBJ1-5; TRBD1 matches at 10 bases. With the read ending 3 residues before the CDR3 end, the germline J gene is used to fill in that end. CDR3 length: 15 residues. V trimming: 5 bases; J trimming: 9 bases; junction bases outside the gene matches: 10. Germline CDR1 reads SGHTA; CDR2 reads FQGNSA. Together with reference TRBV7-2 and TRBJ1-5, the CDR3 gives the full variable domain: GAGVSQSPSNKVTEKGKDVELRCDPISGHTALYWYRQSLGQGLEFLIYFQGNSAPDKSGLPSDRFSAERTGGSVSTLTIQRTQQEDSAVYLCASSPGQGGPRPQHFGDGTRLSIL.